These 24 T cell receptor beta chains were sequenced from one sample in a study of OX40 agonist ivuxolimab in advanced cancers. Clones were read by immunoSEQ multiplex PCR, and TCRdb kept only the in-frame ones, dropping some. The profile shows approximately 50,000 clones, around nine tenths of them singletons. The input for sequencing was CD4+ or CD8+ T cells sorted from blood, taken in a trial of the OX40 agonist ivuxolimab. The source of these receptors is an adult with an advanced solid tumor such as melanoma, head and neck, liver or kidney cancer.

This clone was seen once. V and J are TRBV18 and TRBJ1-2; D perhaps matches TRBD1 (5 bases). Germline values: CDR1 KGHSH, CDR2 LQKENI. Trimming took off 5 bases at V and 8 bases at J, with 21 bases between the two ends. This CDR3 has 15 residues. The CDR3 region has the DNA TGTGCCAGCTCAACTAAAGCGGGACCCCCTGAGGGCTACACCTTC. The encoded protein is CASSTKAGPPEGYTF.

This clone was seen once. The CDR3 loop is CASSYDLNTEAFF. The CDR3 coding sequence is TGTGCCAGCAGTTACGACTTGAACACTGAAGCTTTCTTT. The V call is TRBV6-6, the J call TRBJ1-1; D not certain. The V and J ends lost 2 bases and 0 bases respectively, with 4 bases between them. The germline CDR1 and CDR2 sequences are MNHNY and SVGAGI (reference sequence). The CDR3 is made up of 13 amino acids.

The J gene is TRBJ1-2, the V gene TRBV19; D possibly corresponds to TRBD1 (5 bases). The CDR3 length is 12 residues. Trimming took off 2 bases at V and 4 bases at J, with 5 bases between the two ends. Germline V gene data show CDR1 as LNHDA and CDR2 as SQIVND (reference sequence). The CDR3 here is CASSIRGYGYTF. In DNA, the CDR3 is TGTGCCAGTAGTATAAGGGGCTATGGCTACACCTTC.

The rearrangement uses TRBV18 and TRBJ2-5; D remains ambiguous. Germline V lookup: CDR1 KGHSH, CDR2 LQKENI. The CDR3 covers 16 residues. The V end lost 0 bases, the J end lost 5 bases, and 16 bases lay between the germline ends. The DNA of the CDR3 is TGTGCCAGCTCACCACCGGCGAGCAGAAGCCCGGAGACCCAGTACTTC. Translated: CASSPPASRSPETQYF.

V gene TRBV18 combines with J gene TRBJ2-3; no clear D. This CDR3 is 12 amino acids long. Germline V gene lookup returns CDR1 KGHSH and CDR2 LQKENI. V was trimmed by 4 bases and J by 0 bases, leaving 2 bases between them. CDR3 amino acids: CASSQSTDTQYF. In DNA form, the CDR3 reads TGTGCCAGCTCACAAAGCACAGATACGCAGTATTTT.

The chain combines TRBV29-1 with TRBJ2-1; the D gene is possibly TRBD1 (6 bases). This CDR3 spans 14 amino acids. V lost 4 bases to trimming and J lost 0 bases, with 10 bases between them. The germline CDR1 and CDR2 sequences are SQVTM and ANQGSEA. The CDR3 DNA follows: TGCAGCGTTGGTGCACAGGGCTCCTACAATGAGCAGTTCTTC. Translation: CSVGAQGSYNEQFF.

CDR3: CASRPLAGGYNEQFF. CDR3 nucleotides: TGTGCCAGCAGACCCTTAGCGGGAGGCTACAATGAGCAGTTCTTC. The chain couples TRBV6-6 to TRBJ2-1; 10 bases match TRBD2. The J segment lost 3 bases and the V segment lost 6 bases, leaving 5 bases of the junction unmatched. From germline, CDR1 is MNHNY and CDR2 SVGAGI (reference sequence). The CDR3 is 15 residues long.

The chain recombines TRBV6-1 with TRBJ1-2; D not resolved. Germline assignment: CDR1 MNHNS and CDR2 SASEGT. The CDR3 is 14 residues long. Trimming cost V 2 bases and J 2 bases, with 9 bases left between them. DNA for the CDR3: TGTGCCAGCAGTGAAAGTCGCTCAAACTATGGCTACACCTTC. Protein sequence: CASSESRSNYGYTF.

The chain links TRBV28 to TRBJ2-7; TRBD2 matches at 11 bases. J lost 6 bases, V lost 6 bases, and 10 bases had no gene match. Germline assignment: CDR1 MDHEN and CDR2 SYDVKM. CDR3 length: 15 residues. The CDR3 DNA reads TGTGCCAGCAGACCCTTACTAGCGGGAGCCCCCGAGCAGTACTTC. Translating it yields CASRPLLAGAPEQYF.

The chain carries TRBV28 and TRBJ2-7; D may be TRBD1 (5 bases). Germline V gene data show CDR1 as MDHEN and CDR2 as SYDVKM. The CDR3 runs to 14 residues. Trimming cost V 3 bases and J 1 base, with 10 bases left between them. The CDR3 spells CASSFPGQSYEQYF. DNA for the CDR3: TGTGCCAGCAGTTTCCCTGGACAATCCTACGAGCAGTACTTC.

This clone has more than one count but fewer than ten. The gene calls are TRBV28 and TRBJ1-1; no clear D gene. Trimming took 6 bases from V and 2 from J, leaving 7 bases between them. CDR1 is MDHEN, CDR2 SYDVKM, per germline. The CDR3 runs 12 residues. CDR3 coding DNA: TGTGCCAGCAGGGACGGCAACACTGAAGCTTTCTTT. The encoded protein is CASRDGNTEAFF.

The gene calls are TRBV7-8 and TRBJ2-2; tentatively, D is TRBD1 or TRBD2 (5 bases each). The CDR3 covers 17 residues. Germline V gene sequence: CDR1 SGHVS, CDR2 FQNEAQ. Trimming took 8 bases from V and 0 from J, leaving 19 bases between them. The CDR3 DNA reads TGTGCCAGCTGGTCCGGGACGGCTACTGCGAACACCGGGGAGCTGTTTTTT. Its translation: CASWSGTATANTGELFF.

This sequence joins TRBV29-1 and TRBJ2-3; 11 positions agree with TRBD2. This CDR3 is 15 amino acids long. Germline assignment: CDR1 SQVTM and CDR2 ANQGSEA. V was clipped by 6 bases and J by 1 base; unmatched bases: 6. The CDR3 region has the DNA TGCAGCGTAGCCGGGACTAGCGGTGGCACAGATACGCAGTATTTT. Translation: CSVAGTSGGTDTQYF.

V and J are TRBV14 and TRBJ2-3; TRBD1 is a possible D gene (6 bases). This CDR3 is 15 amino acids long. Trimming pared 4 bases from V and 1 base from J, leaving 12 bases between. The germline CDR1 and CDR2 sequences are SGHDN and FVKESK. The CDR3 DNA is TGTGCCAGCAGCCGACGGGACACTCGCACAGATACGCAGTATTTT. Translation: CASSRRDTRTDTQYF.

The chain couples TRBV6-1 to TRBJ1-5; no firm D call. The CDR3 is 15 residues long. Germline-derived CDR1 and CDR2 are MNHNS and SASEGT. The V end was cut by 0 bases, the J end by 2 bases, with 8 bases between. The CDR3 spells CASSEAGNRNQPQHF. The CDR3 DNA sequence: TGTGCCAGCAGTGAAGCGGGTAATCGCAATCAGCCCCAGCATTTT.

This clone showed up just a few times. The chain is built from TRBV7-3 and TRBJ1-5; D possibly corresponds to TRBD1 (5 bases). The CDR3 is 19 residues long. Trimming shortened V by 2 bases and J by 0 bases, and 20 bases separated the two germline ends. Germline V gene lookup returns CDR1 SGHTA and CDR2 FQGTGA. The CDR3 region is CASSLSSPWTNYSNQPQHF. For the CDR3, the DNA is TGTGCCAGCAGCTTATCCTCGCCCTGGACAAATTATAGCAATCAGCCCCAGCATTTT.

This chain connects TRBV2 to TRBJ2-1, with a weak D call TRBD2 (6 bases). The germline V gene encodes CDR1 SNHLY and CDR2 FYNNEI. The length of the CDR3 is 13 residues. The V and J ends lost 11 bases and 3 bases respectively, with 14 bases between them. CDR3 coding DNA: TGTGCCGGAGGGGATAGCGGCTACAATGAGCAGTTCTTC. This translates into CAGGDSGYNEQFF.

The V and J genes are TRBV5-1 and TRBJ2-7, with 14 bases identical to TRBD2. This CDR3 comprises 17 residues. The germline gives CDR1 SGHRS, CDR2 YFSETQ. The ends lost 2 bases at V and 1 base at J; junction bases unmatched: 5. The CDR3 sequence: CASSFGLAGGGSYEQYF. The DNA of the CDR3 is TGCGCCAGCAGCTTCGGACTAGCGGGAGGAGGATCCTACGAGCAGTACTTC. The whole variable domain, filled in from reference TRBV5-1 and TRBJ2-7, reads KAGVTQTPRYLIKTRGQQVTLSCSPISGHRSVSWYQQTPGQGLQFLFEYFSETQRNKGNFPGRFSGRQFSNSRSEMNVSTLELGDSALYLCASSFGLAGGGSYEQYFGPGTRLTVT.

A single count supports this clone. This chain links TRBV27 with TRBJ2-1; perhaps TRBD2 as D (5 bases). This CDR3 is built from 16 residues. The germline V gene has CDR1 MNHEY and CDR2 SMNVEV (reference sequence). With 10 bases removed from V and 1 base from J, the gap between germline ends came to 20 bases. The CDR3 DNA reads TGTGCCACCAAAGGAGGAGGTGCTGGGTCCTACAATGAGCAGTTCTTC. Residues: CATKGGGAGSYNEQFF.

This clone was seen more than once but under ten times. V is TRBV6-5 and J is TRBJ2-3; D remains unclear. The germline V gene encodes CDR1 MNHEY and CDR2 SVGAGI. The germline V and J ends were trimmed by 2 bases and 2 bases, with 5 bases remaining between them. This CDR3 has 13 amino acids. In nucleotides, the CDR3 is TGTGCCAGCAGTTACAGGACCACAGATACGCAGTATTTT. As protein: CASSYRTTDTQYF.

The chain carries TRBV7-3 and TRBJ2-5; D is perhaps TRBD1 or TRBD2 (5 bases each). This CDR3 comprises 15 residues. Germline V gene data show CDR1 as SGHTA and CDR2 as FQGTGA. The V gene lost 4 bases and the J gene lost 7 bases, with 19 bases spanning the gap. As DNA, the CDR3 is TGTGCCAGCAGCTCCACCGGGACCAACGGAGGGACCCAGTACTTC. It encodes CASSSTGTNGGTQYF.

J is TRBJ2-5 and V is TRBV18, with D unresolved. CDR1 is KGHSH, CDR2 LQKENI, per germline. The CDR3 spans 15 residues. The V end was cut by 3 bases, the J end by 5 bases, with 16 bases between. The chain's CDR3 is CASSPRGHNGETQYF. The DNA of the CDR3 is TGTGCCAGCTCACCTCGAGGCCACAACGGGGAGACCCAGTACTTC. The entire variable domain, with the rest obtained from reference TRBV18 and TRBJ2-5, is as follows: NAGVMQNPRHLVRRRGQEARLRCSPMKGHSHVYWYRQLPEEGLKFMVYLQKENIIDESGMPKERFSAEFPKEGPSILRIQQVVRGDSAAYFCASSPRGHNGETQYFGPGTRLLVL.

The CDR3: CASSPDGLAAEQFF. CDR3 DNA sequence: TGTGCCAGCAGCCCGGACGGCCTAGCGGCCGAACAGTTCTTC. The J gene is TRBJ2-1, the V gene TRBV7-3, with 7 bases that match TRBD2. CDR1 and CDR2 (germline): SGHTA, FQGTGA. J lost 13 bases, V lost 5 bases, and 14 bases had no gene match. The CDR3 has 14 amino acids.

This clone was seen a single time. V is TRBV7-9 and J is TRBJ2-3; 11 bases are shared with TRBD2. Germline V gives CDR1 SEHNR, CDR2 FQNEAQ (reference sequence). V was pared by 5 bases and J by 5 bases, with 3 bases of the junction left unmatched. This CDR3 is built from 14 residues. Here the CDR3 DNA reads TGTGCCAGCAGCGTCGGACTAGCGGGAGATACGCAGTATTTT. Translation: CASSVGLAGDTQYF.